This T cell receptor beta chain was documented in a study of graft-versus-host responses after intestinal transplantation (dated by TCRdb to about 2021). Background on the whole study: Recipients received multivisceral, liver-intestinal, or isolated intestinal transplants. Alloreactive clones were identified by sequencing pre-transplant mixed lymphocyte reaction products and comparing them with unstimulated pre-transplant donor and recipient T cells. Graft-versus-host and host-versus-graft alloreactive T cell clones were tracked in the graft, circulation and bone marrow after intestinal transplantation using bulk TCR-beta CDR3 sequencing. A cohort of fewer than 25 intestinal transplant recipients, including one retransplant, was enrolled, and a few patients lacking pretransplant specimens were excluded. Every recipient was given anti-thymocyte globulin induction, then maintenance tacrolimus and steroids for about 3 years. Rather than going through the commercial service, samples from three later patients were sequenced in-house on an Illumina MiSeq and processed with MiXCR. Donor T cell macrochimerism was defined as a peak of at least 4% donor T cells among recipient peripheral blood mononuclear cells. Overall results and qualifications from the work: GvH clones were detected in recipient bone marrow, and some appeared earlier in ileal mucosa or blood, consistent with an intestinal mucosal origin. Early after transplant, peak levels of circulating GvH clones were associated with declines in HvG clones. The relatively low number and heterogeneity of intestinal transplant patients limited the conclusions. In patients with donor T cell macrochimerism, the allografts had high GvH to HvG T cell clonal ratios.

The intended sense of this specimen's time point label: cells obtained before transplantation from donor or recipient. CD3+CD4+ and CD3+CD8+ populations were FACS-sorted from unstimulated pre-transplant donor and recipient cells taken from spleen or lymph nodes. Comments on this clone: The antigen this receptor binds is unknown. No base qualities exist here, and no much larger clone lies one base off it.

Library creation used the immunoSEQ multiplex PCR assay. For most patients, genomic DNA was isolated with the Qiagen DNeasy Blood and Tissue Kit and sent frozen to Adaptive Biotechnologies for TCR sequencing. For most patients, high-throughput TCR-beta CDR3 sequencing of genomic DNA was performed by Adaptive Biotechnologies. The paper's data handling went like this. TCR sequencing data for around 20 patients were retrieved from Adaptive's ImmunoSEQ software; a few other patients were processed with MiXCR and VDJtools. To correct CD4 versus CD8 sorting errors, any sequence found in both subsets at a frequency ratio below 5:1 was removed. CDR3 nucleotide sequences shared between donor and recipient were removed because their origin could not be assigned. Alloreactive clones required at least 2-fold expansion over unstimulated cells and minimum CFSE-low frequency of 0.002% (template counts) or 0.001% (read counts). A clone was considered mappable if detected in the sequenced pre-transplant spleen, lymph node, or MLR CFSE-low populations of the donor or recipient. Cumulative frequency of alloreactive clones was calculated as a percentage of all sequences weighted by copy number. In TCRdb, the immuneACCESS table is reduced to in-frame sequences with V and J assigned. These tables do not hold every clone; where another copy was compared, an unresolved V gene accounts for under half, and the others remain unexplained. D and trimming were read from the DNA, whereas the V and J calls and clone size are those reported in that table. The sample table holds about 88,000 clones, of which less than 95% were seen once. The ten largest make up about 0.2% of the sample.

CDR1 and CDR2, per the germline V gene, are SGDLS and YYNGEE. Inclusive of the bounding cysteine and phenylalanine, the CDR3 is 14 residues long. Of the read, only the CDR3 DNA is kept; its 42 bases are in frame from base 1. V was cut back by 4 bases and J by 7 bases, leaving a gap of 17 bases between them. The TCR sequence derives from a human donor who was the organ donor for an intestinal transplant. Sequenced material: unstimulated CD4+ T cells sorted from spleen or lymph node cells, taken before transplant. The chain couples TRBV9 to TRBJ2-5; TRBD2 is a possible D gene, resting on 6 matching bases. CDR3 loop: CASSRRFEEGTQYF. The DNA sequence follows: TGTGCCAGCAGCCGGAGATTTGAGGAGGGGACCCAGTACTTC.